A single sample gave rise to the 13 T cell receptor beta chains below, sequenced in a study of T-cell reconstitution after alpha-beta-depleted transplantation in children. The authors prepared the TCRbeta library with unique molecular identifiers. A single record per CDR3 protein comes from TCRdb applying MiXCR to the PCR reads. The profile shows 180,000 or so distinct CDR3 sequences, roughly 6% of them singletons. The sample consisted of PBMCs, taken before TCRalphabeta/CD19-depleted stem cell transplant. The source of these receptors is a girl in the first two years of life with combined immunodeficiency, due to receive a stem cell transplant.

This clonotype was seen many times. The chain recombines TRBV12-3 or TRBV12-4 with TRBJ1-3; D remains ambiguous. V was trimmed by 3 bases and J by 4 bases, leaving 7 bases between them. This CDR3 contains 13 residues. The CDR3 loop reads CASSFVIGNTIYF. In DNA, the CDR3 is TGTGCCAGCAGTTTCGTGATCGGAAACACCATATATTTT.

This clonotype was recorded many times. The gene calls are TRBV29-1 and TRBJ2-1, with TRBD2 matching over 10 bases. The length of the CDR3 is 19 residues. V was clipped by 6 bases and J by 0 bases; unmatched bases: 17. Germline values: CDR1 SQVTM, CDR2 ANQGSEA. The CDR3, as DNA: TGCAGCGTCCAAAAATACAGGACTAGCGGTTTCAACTCCTACAATGAGCAGTTCTTC. Protein sequence: CSVQKYRTSGFNSYNEQFF.

Worth noting for this clonotype: An end of the junction does not agree with germline; a read error may underlie this. V usage is TRBV15 and J usage is TRBJ2-7, with a possible D match to TRBD2 (7 bases). CDR1 LNHNV and CDR2 YYDKDF come from the germline V gene (reference sequence). The length of the CDR3 is 14 residues. This CDR3 reads CAISRVGGGDEQYF. CDR3 DNA: TGTGCCATCAGCAGAGTGGGGGGGGGCGACGAGCAGTACTTC.

This clonotype was found many times. The rearrangement uses TRBV3-1 and TRBJ2-1; no clear D gene. Germline V gene lookup returns CDR1 LGHDT and CDR2 YNNKEL (reference sequence). Deletions cut 0 bases from V and 4 bases from J, with 7 bases between. The CDR3 runs 14 residues. CDR3 sequence (DNA): TGTGCCAGCAGCCAAGATCTTTCTTACAATGAGCAGTTCTTC. This encodes CASSQDLSYNEQFF.

This clonotype was found many times. The V call is TRBV2, the J call TRBJ2-1, with TRBD1 as a possible D gene (5 bases). With 3 bases removed from V and 9 bases from J, the gap between germline ends came to 12 bases. The CDR3 is made up of 13 amino acids. Germline loops: CDR1 SNHLY, CDR2 FYNNEI. CDR3 protein: CASSEAGLGEQFF. The CDR3 DNA is TGTGCCAGCAGTGAGGCAGGGTTAGGTGAGCAGTTCTTC.

Ten or more counts support this clonotype. J is TRBJ2-3 and V is TRBV7-9, with TRBD1 matching 8 bases. V lost 6 bases to trimming and J lost 6 bases; unmatched junction nucleotides: 14. This CDR3 comprises 16 residues. Per germline, CDR1 SEHNR and CDR2 FQNEAQ (reference sequence). The CDR3 reads CASREGRGRPIDTQYF. In DNA, the CDR3 is TGTGCCAGCAGAGAGGGCAGGGGGCGACCCATCGATACGCAGTATTTT.

This clonotype was seen many times. The V and J genes are TRBV6-5 and TRBJ2-2, with TRBD1 matching over 7 bases. Losses at the gene ends were 10 bases for V and 5 bases for J; bases not matched to a gene: 13. Per germline, CDR1 MNHEY and CDR2 SVGAGI. There are 15 residues in the CDR3. The CDR3 bases are TGTGCCACCATATTGAAAACAGGGGCGACCGGGGAGCTGTTTTTT. Translated: CATILKTGATGELFF.

This clonotype occurred many times. The J gene is TRBJ2-3, the V gene TRBV14, with 10 bases aligning to TRBD2. The germline CDR1 and CDR2 sequences are SGHDN and FVKESK. CDR3 length: 15 residues. Germline trimming cut 3 bases from V and 6 bases from J; bases unmatched to any gene: 6. Written as DNA, the CDR3 is TGTGCCAGCAGCCAGTCGGGACTAGCGAAGGATACGCAGTATTTT. This gives the protein CASSQSGLAKDTQYF.

This clonotype was seen repeatedly, ten times or more. The chain links TRBV5-1 to TRBJ1-6, with no clear D. This CDR3 has 17 residues. Germline V CDR1 and CDR2: SGHRS, YFSETQ. Trimming took off 4 bases at V and 0 bases at J, with 14 bases between the two ends. The CDR3 sequence: CASSPEDRRSYNSPLHF. The CDR3 nucleotides read TGCGCCAGCAGCCCGGAAGACCGTCGCTCCTATAATTCACCCCTCCACTTT. The entire variable domain, with the rest obtained from reference TRBV5-1 and TRBJ1-6, is as follows: KAGVTQTPRYLIKTRGQQVTLSCSPISGHRSVSWYQQTPGQGLQFLFEYFSETQRNKGNFPGRFSGRQFSNSRSEMNVSTLELGDSALYLCASSPEDRRSYNSPLHFGNGTRLTVT.

This clonotype showed up many times. This rearrangement joins TRBV11-2 to TRBJ2-3; 11 bases are a match to TRBD2. V lost 5 bases, J lost 0 bases, and 1 base stayed unmatched. CDR1 is SGHAT and CDR2 is FQNNGV in the germline V gene. The CDR3 extends over 15 amino acids. The CDR3: CASSRLAGSTDTQYF. The CDR3 nucleotides read TGTGCCAGCAGCCGACTAGCGGGGAGCACAGATACGCAGTATTTT.

The chain is built from TRBV20-1 and TRBJ1-2; TRBD1 aligns across 10 bases. V gave up 2 bases and J gave up 2 bases; unmatched junction bases: 2. This CDR3 has 14 residues. CDR1 and CDR2 from the germline V gene are DFQATT and SNEGSKA (reference sequence). CDR3 residues: CSARWTGGNYGYTF. The CDR3 DNA follows: TGCAGTGCTAGATGGACAGGGGGAAACTATGGCTACACCTTC.

This clonotype was recorded many times. V usage is TRBV4-1 and J usage is TRBJ2-2, with TRBD2 matching over 14 bases. V was pared by 4 bases and J by 4 bases, with 8 bases of the junction left unmatched. CDR1 MGHRA and CDR2 YSYEKL come from the germline V gene. The CDR3 extends over 18 amino acids. The CDR3 region is CASSLATSGGAGTGELFF. DNA for the CDR3: TGCGCCAGCAGCCTCGCGACTAGCGGGGGGGCCGGCACCGGGGAGCTGTTTTTT.

This clonotype was picked up many times. The V gene is TRBV29-1, the J gene TRBJ1-1; 8 bases fit TRBD1. This CDR3 is 14 amino acids long. The J segment lost 1 base and the V segment lost 2 bases, leaving 3 bases of the junction unmatched. In germline, CDR1 is SQVTM, CDR2 ANQGSEA. The DNA of the CDR3 is TGCAGCGTTGAAAGGCAGGGGGCGAACACTGAAGCTTTCTTT. Amino acid sequence: CSVERQGANTEAFF. Full variable domain (missing parts from reference TRBV29-1 and TRBJ1-1): SAVISQKPSRDICQRGTSLTIQCQVDSQVTMMFWYRQQPGQSLTLIATANQGSEATYESGFVIDKFPISRPNLTFSTLTVSNMSPEDSSIYLCSVERQGANTEAFFGQGTRLTVV.